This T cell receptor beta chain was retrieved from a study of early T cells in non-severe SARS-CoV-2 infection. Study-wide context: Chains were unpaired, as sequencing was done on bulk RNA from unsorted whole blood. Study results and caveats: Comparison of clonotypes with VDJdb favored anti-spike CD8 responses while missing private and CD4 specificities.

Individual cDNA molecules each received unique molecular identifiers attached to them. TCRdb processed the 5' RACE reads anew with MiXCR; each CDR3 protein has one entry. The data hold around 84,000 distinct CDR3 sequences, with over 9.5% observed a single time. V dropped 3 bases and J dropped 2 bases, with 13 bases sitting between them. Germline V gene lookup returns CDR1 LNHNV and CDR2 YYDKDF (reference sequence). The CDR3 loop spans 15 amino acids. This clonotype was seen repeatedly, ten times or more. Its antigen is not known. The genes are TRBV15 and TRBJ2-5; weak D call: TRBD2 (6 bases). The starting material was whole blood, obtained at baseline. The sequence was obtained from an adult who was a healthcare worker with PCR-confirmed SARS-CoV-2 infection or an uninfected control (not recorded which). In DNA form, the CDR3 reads TGTGCCACCAGCAGTCGGCTAGCGCTTCAAGAGACCCAGTACTTC. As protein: CATSSRLALQETQYF.